This T cell receptor (beta chain) was obtained from a study of Ad26.COV2.S vaccination and SARS-CoV-2 variants. CDR3 size: 15 residues. With 1 base removed from V and 4 bases from J, the gap between germline ends came to 10 bases. Germline V gives CDR1 SEHNR, CDR2 FQNEAQ (reference sequence). TCRdb's table, derived via immunoSEQ multiplex PCR, lists solely in-frame clones and lacks some. The top ten clones hold around 13% of a sample with about 440,000 clones, approximately 90% of them seen once. The sample's treatment: some 20 received Ad26.COV2.S at low or high dose, single or two shots; a few received placebo; per-sample allocation not given. The investigators took samples on day 63 after the first vaccine or placebo injection. Ad26 vector vaccine expressed Wuhan-strain SARS-CoV-2 spike.

The rearrangement links TRBV7-9 to TRBJ1-4; D remains ambiguous. The sequence derives from a person between 18 and 60 years old who received the Ad26.COV2.S COVID-19 vaccine or a placebo. The sequencing used peripheral blood, collected in a trial of Ad26.COV2.S vaccine versus placebo. Written as DNA, the CDR3 is TGTGCCAGCAGCTTAGGTTCGACTTTTAATGAAAAACTGTTTTTT. This translates into CASSLGSTFNEKLFF.